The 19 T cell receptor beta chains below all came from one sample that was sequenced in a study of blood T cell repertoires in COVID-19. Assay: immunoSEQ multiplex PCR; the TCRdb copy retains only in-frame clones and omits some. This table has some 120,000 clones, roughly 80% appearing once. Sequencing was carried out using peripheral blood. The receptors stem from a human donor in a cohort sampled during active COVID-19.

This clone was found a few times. This CDR3 reads CASSYFRAGGDEQYF. CDR3 bases: TGTGCCAGCAGTTACTTTAGAGCGGGAGGGGACGAGCAGTACTTC. The chain links TRBV6-2 or TRBV6-3 to TRBJ2-7; 10 bases map to TRBD2. The CDR3 is made up of 15 amino acids. J lost 5 bases, V lost 1 base, and 5 bases had no gene match. From germline, CDR1 is MNHEY and CDR2 SVGEGT.

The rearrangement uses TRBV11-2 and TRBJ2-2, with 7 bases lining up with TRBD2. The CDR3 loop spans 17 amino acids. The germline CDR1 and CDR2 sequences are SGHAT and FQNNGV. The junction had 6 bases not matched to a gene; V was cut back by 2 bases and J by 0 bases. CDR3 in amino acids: CASSLSRGSSNTGELFF. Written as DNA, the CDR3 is TGTGCCAGCAGCTTAAGCCGCGGGAGTTCGAACACCGGGGAGCTGTTTTTT.

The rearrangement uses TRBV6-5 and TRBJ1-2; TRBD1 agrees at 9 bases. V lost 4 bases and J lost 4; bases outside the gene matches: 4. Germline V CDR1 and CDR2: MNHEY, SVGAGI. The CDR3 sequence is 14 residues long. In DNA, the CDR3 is TGTGCCAGCAGTTCCCCGGGACAGGGCTATGGCTACACCTTC. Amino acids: CASSSPGQGYGYTF.

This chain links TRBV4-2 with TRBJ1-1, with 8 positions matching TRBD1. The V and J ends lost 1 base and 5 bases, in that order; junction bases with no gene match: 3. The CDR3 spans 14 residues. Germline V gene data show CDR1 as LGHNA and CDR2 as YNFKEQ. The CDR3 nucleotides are TGTGCCAGCAGCCAAGGACAGGGGTTTACTGAAGCTTTCTTT. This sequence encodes CASSQGQGFTEAFF.

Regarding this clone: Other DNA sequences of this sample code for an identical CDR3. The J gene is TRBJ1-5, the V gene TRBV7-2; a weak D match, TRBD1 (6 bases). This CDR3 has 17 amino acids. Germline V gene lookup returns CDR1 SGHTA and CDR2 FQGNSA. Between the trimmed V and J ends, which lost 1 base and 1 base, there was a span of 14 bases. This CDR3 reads CASSLVGGGGSNQPQHF. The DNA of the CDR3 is TGTGCCAGCAGCTTAGTGGGGGGCGGGGGGAGCAATCAGCCCCAGCATTTT.

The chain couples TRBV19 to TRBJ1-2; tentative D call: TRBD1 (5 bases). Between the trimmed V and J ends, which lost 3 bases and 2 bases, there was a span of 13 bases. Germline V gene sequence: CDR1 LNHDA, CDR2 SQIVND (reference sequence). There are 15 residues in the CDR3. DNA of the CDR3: TGTGCCAGTAGTATTTCAACAGGTTCCAACTATGGCTACACCTTC. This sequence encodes CASSISTGSNYGYTF.

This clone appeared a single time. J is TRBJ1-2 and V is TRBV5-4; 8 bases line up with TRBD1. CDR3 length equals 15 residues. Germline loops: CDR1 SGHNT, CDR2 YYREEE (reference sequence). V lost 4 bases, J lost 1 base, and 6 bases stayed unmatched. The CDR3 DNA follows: TGTGCCAGCAGCCCCAGGGACAGGCGTAACTATGGCTACACCTTC. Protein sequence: CASSPRDRRNYGYTF.

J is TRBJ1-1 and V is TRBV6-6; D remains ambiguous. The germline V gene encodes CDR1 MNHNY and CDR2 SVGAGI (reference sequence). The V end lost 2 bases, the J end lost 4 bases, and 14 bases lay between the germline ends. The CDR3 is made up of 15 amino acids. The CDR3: CASSYGGTVFTEAFF. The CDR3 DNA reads TGTGCCAGCAGTTACGGAGGAACAGTTTTCACTGAAGCTTTCTTT.

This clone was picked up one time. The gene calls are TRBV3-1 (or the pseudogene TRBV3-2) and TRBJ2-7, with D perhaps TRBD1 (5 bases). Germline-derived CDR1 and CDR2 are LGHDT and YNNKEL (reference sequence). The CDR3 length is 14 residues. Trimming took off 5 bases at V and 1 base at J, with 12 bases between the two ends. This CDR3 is CASSSTPGSYEQYF. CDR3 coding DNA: TGTGCCAGCAGCTCCACCCCAGGGTCCTACGAGCAGTACTTC.

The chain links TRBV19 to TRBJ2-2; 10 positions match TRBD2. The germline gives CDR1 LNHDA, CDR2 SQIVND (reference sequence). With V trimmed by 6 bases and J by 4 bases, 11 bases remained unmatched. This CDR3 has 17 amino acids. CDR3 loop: CASSRRPSGSSTGELFF. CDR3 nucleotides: TGTGCCAGTAGCAGGCGACCTAGCGGGAGTTCCACCGGGGAGCTGTTTTTT.

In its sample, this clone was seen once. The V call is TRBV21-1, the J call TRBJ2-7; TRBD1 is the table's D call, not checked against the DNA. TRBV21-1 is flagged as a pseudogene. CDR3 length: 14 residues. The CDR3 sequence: CASSKGTEPNEQYF. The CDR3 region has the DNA TGTGCCAGCAGCAAAGGGACAGAACCTAACGAGCAGTACTTC.

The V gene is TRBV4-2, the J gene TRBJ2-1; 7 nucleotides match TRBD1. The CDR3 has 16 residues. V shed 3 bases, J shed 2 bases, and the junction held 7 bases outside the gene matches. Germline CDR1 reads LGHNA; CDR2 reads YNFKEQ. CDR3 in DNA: TGTGCCAGCAGCCACCAGGGGGTTCAGGCCTACAATGAGCAGTTCTTC. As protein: CASSHQGVQAYNEQFF.

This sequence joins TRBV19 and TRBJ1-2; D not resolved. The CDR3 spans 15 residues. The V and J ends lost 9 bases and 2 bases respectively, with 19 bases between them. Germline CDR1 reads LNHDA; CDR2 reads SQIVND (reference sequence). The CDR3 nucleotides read TGTGCCAGCACCGATTGGGCGGGGAGGAACTATGGCTACACCTTC. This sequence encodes CASTDWAGRNYGYTF.

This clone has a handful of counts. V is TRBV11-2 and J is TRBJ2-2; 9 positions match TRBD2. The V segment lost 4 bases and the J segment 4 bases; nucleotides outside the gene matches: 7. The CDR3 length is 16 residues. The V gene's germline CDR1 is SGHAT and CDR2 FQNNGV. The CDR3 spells CASSSVSGGRTGELFF. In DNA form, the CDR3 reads TGTGCCAGCAGCTCAGTTAGCGGGGGACGCACCGGGGAGCTGTTTTTT.

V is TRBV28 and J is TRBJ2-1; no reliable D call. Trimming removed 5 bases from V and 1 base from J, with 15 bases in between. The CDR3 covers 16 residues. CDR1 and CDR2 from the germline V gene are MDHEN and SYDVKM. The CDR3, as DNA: TGTGCCAGCAGTCCCCTGGGCGTTAGGTCCTACAATGAGCAGTTCTTC. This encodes CASSPLGVRSYNEQFF.

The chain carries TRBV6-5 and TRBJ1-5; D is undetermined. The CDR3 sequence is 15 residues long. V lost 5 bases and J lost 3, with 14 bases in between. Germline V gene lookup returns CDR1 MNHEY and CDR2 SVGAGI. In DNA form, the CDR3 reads TGTGCCAGCAGTACCAATCCGGGATACAATCAGCCCCAGCATTTT. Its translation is CASSTNPGYNQPQHF.

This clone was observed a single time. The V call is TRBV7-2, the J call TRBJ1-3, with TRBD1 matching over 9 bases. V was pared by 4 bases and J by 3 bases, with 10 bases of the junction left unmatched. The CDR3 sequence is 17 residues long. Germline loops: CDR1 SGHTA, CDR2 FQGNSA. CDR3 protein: CASSSGTGIVGGNTIYF. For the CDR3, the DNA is TGTGCCAGCAGCTCCGGGACAGGGATCGTAGGTGGAAACACCATATATTTT.

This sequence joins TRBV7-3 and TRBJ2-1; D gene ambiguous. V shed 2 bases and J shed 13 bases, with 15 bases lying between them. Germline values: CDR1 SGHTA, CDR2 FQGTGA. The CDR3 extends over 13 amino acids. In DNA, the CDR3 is TGTGCCAGCAGCTTATGGCAGGATGGTCGCCAGTTCTTC. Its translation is CASSLWQDGRQFF.

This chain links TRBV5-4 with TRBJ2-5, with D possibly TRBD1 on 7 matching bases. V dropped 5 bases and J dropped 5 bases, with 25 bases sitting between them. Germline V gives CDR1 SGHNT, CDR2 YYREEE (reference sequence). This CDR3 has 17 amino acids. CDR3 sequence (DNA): TGTGCCAGCAGTCGCCCAGGGGGGCAGGTCGTGGCGGAGACCCAGTACTTC. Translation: CASSRPGGQVVAETQYF. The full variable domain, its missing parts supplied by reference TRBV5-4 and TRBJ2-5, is ETGVTQSPTHLIKTRGQQVTLRCSSQSGHNTVSWYQQALGQGPQFIFQYYREEENGRGNFPPRFSGLQFPNYSSELNVNALELDDSALYLCASSRPGGQVVAETQYFGPGTRLLVL.